The next 5 T cell receptor beta chains were all read from a single sample in a study of cytomegalovirus exposure and HLA in healthy donors. 60 Vbeta and 13 Jbeta primers were used in PCR. Repertoires were generated with immunoSEQ multiplex PCR, while TCRdb's copy carries only in-frame clones and drops some. The sample lists around 150,000 clones, around four fifths occurring once. The source material was PBMCs. Every receptor here comes from a boy aged 2 to 9 in good health and CMV-seronegative.

V is TRBV29-1 and J is TRBJ2-1; 9 bases line up with TRBD2. CDR1 and CDR2 from the germline V gene are SQVTM and ANQGSEA. With V trimmed by 3 bases and J by 0 bases, 12 bases remained unmatched. This CDR3 is built from 18 residues. The CDR3 DNA is TGCAGCGTTGACGGGTGGGCTAGCGGGACGAGCTCCTACAATGAGCAGTTCTTC. This encodes CSVDGWASGTSSYNEQFF.

This clone appeared once. The gene calls are TRBV15 and TRBJ1-2; perhaps TRBD1 as D (5 bases). V was clipped by 5 bases and J by 4 bases, with 11 bases between them. Germline loops: CDR1 LNHNV, CDR2 YYDKDF (reference sequence). The CDR3 loop spans 13 amino acids. CDR3 residues: CATSADSIYGYTF. CDR3 in DNA: TGTGCCACCAGCGCCGACAGTATCTATGGCTACACCTTC.

This clone was detected once. The chain carries TRBV29-1 and TRBJ2-3; 9 bases fit TRBD1. Looked up from germline, CDR1 is SQVTM and CDR2 is ANQGSEA. After removal of 4 bases from V and 5 bases from J, the junction contained 7 bases not matched to a gene. The CDR3 covers 14 residues. Written as DNA, the CDR3 is TGCAGCGTTGGTCGGGACAGGGATGAAGATACGCAGTATTTT. Protein product: CSVGRDRDEDTQYF.

This clone was seen more than once but under ten times. The chain recombines TRBV7-9 with TRBJ1-4; a weak D match, TRBD1 (5 bases). The V and J ends lost 5 bases and 4 bases respectively, with 14 bases between them. The CDR3 has 15 amino acids. Germline CDR1 reads SEHNR; CDR2 reads FQNEAQ (reference sequence). The CDR3 sequence: CASSTKTDINEKLFF. The CDR3 DNA sequence: TGTGCCAGCAGCACAAAGACAGACATTAATGAAAAACTGTTTTTT.

This chain uses TRBV27 with TRBJ2-1; D gene unclear. There are 11 residues in the CDR3. The ends were cut back, 10 bases at V and 7 bases at J, with 11 bases in the middle. The germline CDR1 and CDR2 sequences are MNHEY and SMNVEV (reference sequence). The CDR3 DNA reads TGTGCCATCTACCTTAGAAATGAGCAGTTCTTC. This sequence encodes CAIYLRNEQFF.